The sequence of this TCR beta chain was determined in a study of CD4+ T cells in melanoma. Of note for this clone: Its antigen is not known.

Clones were sequenced by immunoSEQ multiplex PCR, and TCRdb holds only the in-frame ones, with some missing. The profile shows about 54,000 clones, roughly three quarters of them singletons. Study-wide findings and caveats: CD8+ T cell, macrophage and B cell function reportedly correlated with neoantigen-specific CD4+ T cells. In melanoma, neoantigen-specific CD4+ T cells reportedly differed in differentiation state.

The CDR3 sequence is 13 residues long. Between the trimmed V and J ends, which lost 7 bases and 4 bases, there was a span of 16 bases. Germline loops: CDR1 GTSNPN, CDR2 SVGIG (reference sequence). The receptor comes from a human donor with melanoma. Input material: tumor tissue. The rearrangement uses TRBV30 and TRBJ1-2; D is unresolved. The CDR3 reads CASQVASSYGYTF. The CDR3 nucleotides read TGTGCCTCCCAGGTGGCGTCGTCCTATGGCTACACCTTC.